This is a list of T cell receptor beta chains from one sample in a study of T-cell memory formation after mild COVID-19. TCRdb used MiXCR to reprocess the 5' RACE reads, holding one entry per CDR3 protein. The table includes under 200,000 distinct CDR3 sequences, approximately 10% detected once. Sequencing used PBMCs or a T cell subset sorted from them (not recorded which). These receptors came from a man between 18 and 29 years old who had mild COVID-19 (a few samples of this study predate the infection). Cell type and time point are not known. Each CDR3 is given with its conserved first and last residue. A D gene is named only where the DNA matches it firmly. For some rows the clone size is stated as once, few or many, or as a class when expanded; others skip it.

V gene	D gene	J gene	clone size	CDR3 DNA	CDR3 protein
TRBV18	NA	TRBJ2-3	few	TGTGCCAGCTCACCCGAGGTTGGGGGAGGTACGCAGTATTTT	CASSPEVGGGTQYF
TRBV4-1	NA	TRBJ1-1	NA	TGCGCCAGCAGCCAAGTCTCGGGACCGAGAATGAACACTGAAGCTTTCTTT	CASSQVSGPRMNTEAFF
TRBV12-3/TRBV12-4	NA	TRBJ1-1	few	TGTGCCAGCAGCCGAGCGGGCCCCGAATTTGAAGCTTTCTTT	CASSRAGPEFEAFF
TRBV5-1	TRBD2	TRBJ2-1	many	TGCGCCAGCGCGTCAATGGCTAGCGGAAACAATGAGCAGTTCTTC	CASASMASGNNEQFF
TRBV2	NA	TRBJ2-2	NA	TGTGCCAGCAGTGACTCCTCAGGTCGGATCGGGGAGCTGTTTTTT	CASSDSSGRIGELFF
TRBV7-9	NA	TRBJ2-3	many	TGTGCCAGCAGCTTAACGCGGCGGCAGAGCACAGATACGCAGTATTTT	CASSLTRRQSTDTQYF
TRBV3-1	NA	TRBJ2-7	many	TGTGCCAGCAGCCAGGGACCGGGGTTCCTGCGCTACGAGCAGTACTTC	CASSQGPGFLRYEQYF
TRBV5-6	TRBD1	TRBJ1-4	many	TGTGCCAGCAGCTTCCGGGACAGGCTTAATGAAAAACTGTTTTTT	CASSFRDRLNEKLFF
TRBV3-1	NA	TRBJ2-3	few	TGTGCCAGCAGCCAAGATCGAAGGGGGGGAAATACGCAGTATTTT	CASSQDRRGGNTQYF
TRBV9	NA	TRBJ1-6	NA	TGTGCCAGCAGCGTAGGGTACAGGGTAGACTCACCCCTCCACTTT	CASSVGYRVDSPLHF
TRBV20-1	NA	TRBJ2-5	few	TGCAGTGCTCCGGACGGGGGCAACACCCAGTACTTC	CSAPDGGNTQYF
TRBV6-5	TRBD2	TRBJ2-2	once	TGTGCCAGCAGTTACGGCGGGGGAGCGAACACCGGGGAGCTGTTTTTT	CASSYGGGANTGELFF
TRBV6-2/TRBV6-3	NA	TRBJ2-4	once	TGTGCCAGCAGTTGGCCGCAGGGGAGAGGCAAAAACATACAGTACTTC	CASSWPQGRGKNIQYF
TRBV4-3	NA	TRBJ2-1	few	TGCGCCAGCAGCCCCCGCCTCATGGCGGGCGGATCCAATGAGCAGTTCTTC	CASSPRLMAGGSNEQFF
TRBV5-6	TRBD1	TRBJ1-1	NA	TGTGCCAGCACCTTAATCCGGGACAGGGGGCTGAGGAACACTGAAGCTTTCTTT	CASTLIRDRGLRNTEAFF
TRBV5-4	TRBD1	TRBJ1-1	NA	TGTGCCAGCAGCATCGGGACAGGGGCCACTGAAGCTTTCTTT	CASSIGTGATEAFF
TRBV12-3/TRBV12-4	NA	TRBJ1-5	NA	TGTGCCAGCAGTTTAGATAGGGTTCAGCCCCAGCATTTT	CASSLDRVQPQHF
TRBV11-2	TRBD2	TRBJ2-3	NA	TGTGCCAGCAGCTTAATGTCTGCGGGGGGGTCAGATACGCAGTATTTT	CASSLMSAGGSDTQYF
TRBV7-6	NA	TRBJ2-3	few	TGTGCCAGCAGCTTACGGGGACGGTCCCGCGGCAACACAGATACGCAGTATTTT	CASSLRGRSRGNTDTQYF
TRBV6-6	NA	TRBJ2-1	many	TGTGCCAGCAGTTACTCGAGGGTCTACAATGAGCAGTTCTTC	CASSYSRVYNEQFF
TRBV7-7	NA	TRBJ2-1	few	TGTGCCAGCAGCTTAGAGGGACGGTACAATGAGCAGTTCTTC	CASSLEGRYNEQFF
TRBV15	NA	TRBJ1-2	few	TGTGCCACCAGCAGCGATCCGGGGCCAGCTAACTATGGCTACACCTTC	CATSSDPGPANYGYTF
TRBV6-1	NA	TRBJ1-4	few	TGTGCCAGCAGTCTTTCACTGACTAATGAAAAACTGTTTTTT	CASSLSLTNEKLFF
TRBV4-1	NA	TRBJ1-2	few	TGCGCCAGCAGCCAAGATCCCTGGGCTTCTAACTATGGCTACACCTTC	CASSQDPWASNYGYTF
TRBV2	NA	TRBJ2-3	few	TGTGCCAGCGGGCTAGCGATTTTCATAGATACGCAGTATTTT	CASGLAIFIDTQYF
TRBV12-3/TRBV12-4	TRBD2	TRBJ2-2	NA	TGTGGGACTAGCGGGGGGGCCTTACACACCGGGGAGCTGTTTTTT	CGTSGGALHTGELFF
TRBV6-2/TRBV6-3	NA	TRBJ2-7	few	TGTGCCAGCAGTTACTCGCGGGGCCACTACGAGCAGTACTTC	CASSYSRGHYEQYF
TRBV27	NA	TRBJ2-5	few	TGTGCCAGCAGTTTGCTCCGGGACACCCAAGAGACCCAGTACTTC	CASSLLRDTQETQYF
TRBV7-9	NA	TRBJ1-5	many	TGTGCCAGCAGCTTGGGCCAGGGAGGGCCCCAGCATTTT	CASSLGQGGPQHF